A selection of T cell receptor beta chains follows, all from one sample in a study of blood T cell repertoires in COVID-19. The protocol was immunoSEQ multiplex PCR, while the TCRdb copy is restricted to in-frame clones and leaves out a portion. The table records approximately 140,000 clones, almost 85% of them present only once. The sequencing input was peripheral blood. All receptors derive from a man aged 55 to 70 with acute or convalescent COVID-19. Each CDR3 is given with its conserved first and last residue. The D gene is left open where the match is weak. The listing skips clone size in some rows; elsewhere it reads once, few, many or a size class.

D: TRBD1; V: TRBV5-8; size: once; J: TRBJ1-2; DNA: TGTGCCAGCAGCTTCGGCCAGGGGGATGGCTACACCTTC; CDR3: CASSFGQGDGYTF
D: .; V: TRBV28; size: .; J: TRBJ2-7; DNA: TGTGCCAGCAGTCCCCGGGGGGCCATTCCCTACGAGCAGTACTTC; CDR3: CASSPRGAIPYEQYF
D: .; V: TRBV6-5; size: .; J: TRBJ2-1; DNA: TGTGCCAGTAGTCTCTTCTCCTACAATGAGCAGTTCTTC; CDR3: CASSLFSYNEQFF
D: TRBD2; V: TRBV12-3/TRBV12-4; size: .; J: TRBJ2-7; DNA: TGTGCCAGCGGGACTATTTCCTACGAGCAGTACTTC; CDR3: CASGTISYEQYF
D: .; V: TRBV19; size: .; J: TRBJ2-2; DNA: TGTGCCAGTAACAGGGCACCCACCGGGGAGCTGTTTTTT; CDR3: CASNRAPTGELFF
D: .; V: TRBV6-6; size: .; J: TRBJ1-5; DNA: TGTGCCAGCAGCGTGGGGGGGCTGCAGCCCCAGCATTTT; CDR3: CASSVGGLQPQHF
D: .; V: TRBV27; size: .; J: TRBJ1-2; DNA: TGTGCCAGCAGTCCCCAACTGCGGGCGGCCTATGGCTACACCTTC; CDR3: CASSPQLRAAYGYTF
D: TRBD2; V: TRBV20-1; size: .; J: TRBJ2-1; DNA: TGCAGTGCTAGTAGACTAGCGGGGTACAATGAGCAGTTCTTC; CDR3: CSASRLAGYNEQFF
D: TRBD1; V: TRBV6-5; size: .; J: TRBJ1-2; DNA: TGTGCCAGCAGGAACTCGGGACAGAACTATGGCTACACCTTC; CDR3: CASRNSGQNYGYTF
D: .; V: TRBV12-3/TRBV12-4; size: .; J: TRBJ1-4; DNA: TGTGCCAGCAGGGGCCAGGGCCGCGAAAAACTGTTTTTT; CDR3: CASRGQGREKLFF
D: TRBD1; V: TRBV19; size: .; J: TRBJ2-5; DNA: TGTGCCAGTAGTATGGAGTGGGACAGGGAGGATGACCAGTACTTC; CDR3: CASSMEWDREDDQYF
D: .; V: TRBV21-1; size: once; J: TRBJ1-1; DNA: TGTGCCCCCACACCGGGACAGGGGGCGTCCTACGCTGAAGCTTTCTTT; CDR3: CAPTPGQGASYAEAFF
D: TRBD1; V: TRBV25-1; size: .; J: TRBJ1-6; DNA: TGTGCCAGCAGCGCAGGAGGACAGGGGGCAGGTAATTCACCCCTCCACTTT; CDR3: CASSAGGQGAGNSPLHF
D: TRBD2; V: TRBV10-3; size: .; J: TRBJ2-3; DNA: TGTGCCATCAGTGTTCCCCCTTTAGCGGGAGGCAACACAGATACGCAGTATTTT; CDR3: CAISVPPLAGGNTDTQYF